This T cell receptor beta chain was captured in a study of regulatory and conventional T cells in RAG deficiency (dated by TCRdb to between 2016 and 2019). Describing the broader study: High-throughput TCR beta sequencing was used to compare the diversity and composition of the Treg, conventional CD4+ and CD8+ T cell repertoires of RAG-deficient patients with those of healthy controls. General study outcomes and caveats: Compared with control T-cell subpopulations, RAG-deficient patients had much lower Shannon entropy and higher Simpson indices. Unique TCR beta sequences from Treg cells were around 110-fold fewer in Omenn syndrome and CID/AS patients than controls, versus approximately 9.9-fold for other subsets. For some subjects, some T-cell subset analyses were not performed. Shorter CDR3 lengths were found in all patient T-cell subsets, and >85% Treg-Tconv repertoire overlap at nucleotide and amino acid level was observed in Omenn syndrome patients. In Omenn syndrome patients, sorted CD25-high CD127-low cells may represent peripherally activated cells rather than bona fide Treg cells.

Libraries were constructed by the immunoSEQ multiplex PCR assay. Genomic DNA from the sorted T-cell subsets was used to amplify rearranged TCR beta chain products, which were then sequenced. The source study handled its data this way. Repertoire diversity of productive TCR beta rearrangements was quantified using Shannon entropy and Simpson indices. Clonal expansion was assessed using the summed frequency of the 100 most abundant productive TCR beta clonotypes among total reads. The TRB repertoires were scored with a self-reactivity index that is based on amino acid usage at CDR3beta positions 6 and 7. Two-way ANOVA was used for repertoire analyses, and Student t or Mann-Whitney tests were used for flow cytometric analyses. TCRdb re-hosts the immuneACCESS table, in-frame sequences only. Its copies lack some clones; in the studies checked, an unresolved V gene accounts for under half of them, and the cause for the rest is not known. The V and J calls and the clone size are those of that table, but D and trimming were determined from the DNA. Here the sample has 30,000 to 40,000 clones; roughly three quarters occur a single time. Together, the top ten hold 3% to 4% of the sample.

Before genomic DNA extraction, conventional CD4+ T cells were purified from blood as CD25-low CD127-high cells. Several healthy control donors were used as the comparison group for repertoire analyses. With respect to this clone: There is no known antigen for this receptor. Qualities for individual bases were not recorded, and no much larger clone is one base off.

The V end loses 1 base and the J end loses 2 bases, and a stretch of 12 bases separates them. For CDR1 and CDR2, the germline V gene lists SGHVS and FQNEAQ. The CDR3 has 15 amino acids, counting the end cysteine and phenylalanine. Only the CDR3 portion is preserved as DNA: 45 bases, with reading frame beginning at the first base. These data were also reused for a study on regulatory T cells. The second source states: For the multiplex PCR, 52 forward TRBV primers and 13 reverse TRBJ primers were used, and amplification bias was corrected with both assay-based and computational methods. Patient repertoires showed restricted unique TRB V-J pairs and skewed V and J gene usage, most marked in regulatory T cells. The study compared T-cell receptor beta repertoires of sorted regulatory, conventional CD4+ and CD8+ T cells in CD3G-deficient patients with those in healthy controls. Peripheral blood mononuclear cells were isolated by Ficoll density separation. Rearranged TRB loci were amplified from genomic DNA by multiplex PCR within the immunoSEQ assay. TRB amplicons were sequenced on an Illumina HiSeq platform. Raw sequences were error-filtered and aligned to reference gene sequences by custom algorithms and were subsequently analyzed with the immunoSEQ online tools. The frequencies of productive and nonproductive TRB rearrangements were evaluated among unique sequences as well as among total sequences. For group comparisons, t tests, Mann-Whitney tests or two-way ANOVA were performed in Prism software.

The chain uses TRBV7-8 and TRBJ2-7; a tentative D call is TRBD1 (6 bases match). The sequencing sample was made of CD4+ effector T cells sorted from blood. This clonotype originated in a human donor in good health. The CDR3 region reads CASSLDGGRPYEQYF. The DNA is TGTGCCAGCAGCTTAGATGGGGGCCGACCCTACGAGCAGTACTTC.